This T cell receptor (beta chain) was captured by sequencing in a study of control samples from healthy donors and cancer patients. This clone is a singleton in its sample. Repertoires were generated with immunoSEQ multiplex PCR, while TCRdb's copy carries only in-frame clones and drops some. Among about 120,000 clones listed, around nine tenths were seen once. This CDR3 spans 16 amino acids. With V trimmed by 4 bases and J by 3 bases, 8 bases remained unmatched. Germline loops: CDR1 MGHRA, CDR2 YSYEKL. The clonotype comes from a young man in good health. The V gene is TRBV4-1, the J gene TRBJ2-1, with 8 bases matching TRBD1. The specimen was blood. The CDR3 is CASSRTTGQVYNEQFF. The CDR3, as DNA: TGCGCCAGCAGCCGAACAACGGGACAGGTCTACAATGAGCAGTTCTTC.